This TCR beta chain stems from a study of T cell clonality in common variable immunodeficiency. Germline lookup yields CDR1 LNHDA and CDR2 SQIVND (reference sequence). V lost 9 bases to trimming and J lost 8 bases; unmatched junction nucleotides: 16. The CDR3 extends over 16 amino acids. CVID and control samples used equivalent genomic DNA input. Produced via immunoSEQ multiplex PCR; TCRdb's table is partial and in-frame only. The repertoire consists of approximately 81,000 clones, none detected only once. The study's findings and limits: Fewer TCRbeta clones were shared among CVID subjects than controls.

At least ten counts were recorded for this clone. What it binds is not known. The read falls 3 residues short of the CDR3 end, and the missing part is taken from the germline J gene. The specimen sequenced was peripheral blood mononuclear cells. The source of this sequence is a person aged 18 to 75 in good health. The chain is built from TRBV19 and TRBJ1-4, with TRBD1 matching 9 bases. The CDR3 reads CASCITLGQGREKLFF. Incomplete CDR3 DNA: TGTGCCAGCTGTATTACCCTCGGACAGGGGAGGGAAAAA.